These 12 T cell receptor beta chains came from one sample sequenced in a study of T cell clones after liver transplantation. This table comes from immunoSEQ multiplex PCR, and its TCRdb copy is limited to in-frame clones, with some not included. This sample has 55,000 to 75,000 clones; approximately 70% occur once, and the top ten carry roughly 2.8%. Sequencing was performed on CD4+ T cells from blood, taken at the approximately 15-month timepoint. The receptors here all came from a human patient who received a liver transplant. Some T cells may originate from the graft donor.

The V and J genes are TRBV4-2 and TRBJ2-3; 11 bases map to TRBD2. The CDR3 consists of 18 residues. V gave up 0 bases and J gave up 4 bases; unmatched junction bases: 9. The germline V gene encodes CDR1 LGHNA and CDR2 YNFKEQ. CDR3: CASSQELPSGGRADTQYF. The CDR3 DNA reads TGTGCCAGCAGCCAAGAACTGCCTAGCGGGGGGAGGGCAGATACGCAGTATTTT.

This clone appeared a few times. The genes are TRBV28 and TRBJ2-1, with a weak D call TRBD1 (6 bases). Germline V gene data show CDR1 as MDHEN and CDR2 as SYDVKM. CDR3 length: 13 amino acids. The V and J ends lost 5 bases and 8 bases respectively, with 13 bases between them. The CDR3 loop is CASSPPDSYEQFF. The CDR3, as DNA: TGTGCCAGCAGTCCCCCGGACAGCTATGAGCAGTTCTTC.

The gene calls are TRBV2 and TRBJ2-3, with 13 bases that match TRBD2. The CDR3 totals 17 residues. V shed 5 bases, J shed 7 bases, and the junction held 12 bases outside the gene matches. CDR1 and CDR2 (germline): SNHLY, FYNNEI. The CDR3 is CASSSLGLAGRENTQYF. For the CDR3, the DNA is TGTGCCAGCAGTTCACTGGGACTAGCGGGGAGGGAAAATACGCAGTATTTT.

The V call is TRBV28, the J call TRBJ2-7; D possibly corresponds to TRBD1 (5 bases). The CDR3 spans 19 residues. V was cut by 6 bases and J by 3 bases, with 30 bases left in between. CDR1 and CDR2 (germline): MDHEN, SYDVKM. The CDR3 loop is CASRRLGQGLTSRHYEQYF. For the CDR3, the DNA is TGTGCCAGCAGACGACTCGGGCAGGGCCTGACCTCACGACACTACGAGCAGTACTTC.

The chain combines TRBV2 with TRBJ1-2; TRBD1 matches at 10 bases. With V trimmed by 5 bases and J by 2 bases, 11 bases remained unmatched. The CDR3 spans 17 residues. Germline CDR1 and CDR2: SNHLY and FYNNEI. The CDR3 DNA sequence: TGTGCCAGCAGTCCCGACAGGGGGCTAGGAAAAAACTATGGCTACACCTTC. Its protein product is CASSPDRGLGKNYGYTF.

The J gene is TRBJ1-1, the V gene TRBV28; D perhaps matches TRBD1 (6 bases). Germline V gene lookup returns CDR1 MDHEN and CDR2 SYDVKM. This CDR3 spans 15 amino acids. The V gene lost 2 bases and the J gene lost 1 base, with 11 bases spanning the gap. DNA of the CDR3: TGTGCCAGCAGTTTAGTCCCGACAGGGAACACTGAAGCTTTCTTT. This codes for CASSLVPTGNTEAFF.

This chain connects TRBV7-7 to TRBJ2-5; TRBD2 aligns across 9 bases. There are 15 residues in the CDR3. CDR1 is SSHAT and CDR2 is FNYEAQ in the germline V gene (reference sequence). V lost 3 bases to trimming and J lost 4 bases; unmatched junction nucleotides: 6. In DNA form, the CDR3 reads TGTGCCAGCAGCTTGGGCGGGGGGGCCGGAGAGACCCAGTACTTC. It encodes CASSLGGGAGETQYF.

Comment on this clone: Other DNA sequences within the sample encode an identical CDR3. The chain uses TRBV18 and TRBJ2-2; 8 nucleotides match TRBD2. The CDR3 sequence is 16 residues long. V trimming: 3 bases; J trimming: 1 base; junction bases outside the gene matches: 4. Per germline, CDR1 KGHSH and CDR2 LQKENI. The CDR3 nucleotides read TGTGCCAGCTCACCGCTTACTAGCGGGAACACCGGGGAGCTGTTTTTT. Its protein product is CASSPLTSGNTGELFF.

This clone was observed a single time. The chain recombines TRBV5-6 with TRBJ1-1; D ambiguous. Per the germline V gene, CDR1 is SGHDT and CDR2 is YYEEEE. V was clipped by 0 bases and J by 6 bases, with 12 bases between them. This CDR3 comprises 14 residues. The CDR3 DNA is TGTGCCAGCAGCTTGGGTCGGGGTACTGCTGAAGCTTTCTTT. Encoded protein: CASSLGRGTAEAFF. Based on the CDR3 plus reference TRBV5-6 and TRBJ1-1, the full variable domain is DAGVTQSPTHLIKTRGQQVTLRCSPKSGHDTVSWYQQALGQGPQFIFQYYEEEERQRGNFPDRFSGHQFPNYSSELNVNALLLGDSALYLCASSLGRGTAEAFFGQGTRLTVV.

This chain joins TRBV28 and TRBJ2-5, with TRBD2 matching over 9 bases. CDR3 length: 14 residues. CDR1 and CDR2 (germline): MDHEN, SYDVKM. J lost 3 bases, V lost 7 bases, and 6 bases had no gene match. The CDR3, as DNA: TGTGCCAGCACCCCCATAGCGGGGGAAGAGACCCAGTACTTC. This gives the protein CASTPIAGEETQYF.

The J gene is TRBJ2-2, the V gene TRBV5-5; no firm D call. V was clipped by 0 bases and J by 7 bases, with 7 bases between them. Germline V gives CDR1 SGHKS, CDR2 YYEKEE (reference sequence). The CDR3 is 13 amino acids. The CDR3 loop is CASSLVSGGELFF. The CDR3 region has the DNA TGTGCCAGCAGCTTGGTTTCTGGCGGGGAGCTGTTTTTT.

In its sample, this clone ranks as medium-sized. The CDR3 nucleotides are TGTGCCAGCAGCACCCCTGGTGGGTTTTGGGGCTACACCTTC. It codes for CASSTPGGFWGYTF. The genes are TRBV7-2 and TRBJ1-2; D remains unclear. V was trimmed by 5 bases and J by 8 bases, leaving 18 bases between them. The CDR3 length is 14 residues. Germline CDR1 SGHTA, CDR2 FQGNSA. Full variable domain (outside the CDR3, taken from reference TRBV7-2 and TRBJ1-2): GAGVSQSPSNKVTEKGKDVELRCDPISGHTALYWYRQSLGQGLEFLIYFQGNSAPDKSGLPSDRFSAERTGGSVSTLTIQRTQQEDSAVYLCASSTPGGFWGYTFGSGTRLTVV.